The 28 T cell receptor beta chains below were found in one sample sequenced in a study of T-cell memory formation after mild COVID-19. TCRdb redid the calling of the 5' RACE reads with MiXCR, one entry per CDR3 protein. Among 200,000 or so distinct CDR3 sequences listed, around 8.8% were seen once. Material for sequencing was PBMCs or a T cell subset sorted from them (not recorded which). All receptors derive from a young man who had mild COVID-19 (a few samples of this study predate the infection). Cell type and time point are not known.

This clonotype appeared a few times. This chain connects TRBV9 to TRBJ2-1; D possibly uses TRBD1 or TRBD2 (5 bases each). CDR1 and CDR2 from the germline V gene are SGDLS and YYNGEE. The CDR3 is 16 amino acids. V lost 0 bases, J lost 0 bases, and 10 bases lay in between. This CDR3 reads CASSVVRGGSYNEQFF. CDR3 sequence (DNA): TGTGCCAGCAGCGTAGTACGTGGGGGCTCCTACAATGAGCAGTTCTTC.

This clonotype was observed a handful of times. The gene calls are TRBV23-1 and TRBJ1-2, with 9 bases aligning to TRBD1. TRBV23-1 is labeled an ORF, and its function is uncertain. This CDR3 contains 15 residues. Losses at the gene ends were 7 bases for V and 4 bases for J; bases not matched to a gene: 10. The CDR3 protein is CASTRRDRAVYGYTF. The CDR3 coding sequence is TGCGCCAGCACGCGACGGGACAGGGCGGTCTATGGCTACACCTTC.

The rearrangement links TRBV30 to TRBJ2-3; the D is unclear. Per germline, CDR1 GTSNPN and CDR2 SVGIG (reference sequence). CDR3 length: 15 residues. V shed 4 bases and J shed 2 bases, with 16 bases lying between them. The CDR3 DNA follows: TGTGCCTGGACCATCAACCCTACGCTCACAGATACGCAGTATTTT. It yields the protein CAWTINPTLTDTQYF.

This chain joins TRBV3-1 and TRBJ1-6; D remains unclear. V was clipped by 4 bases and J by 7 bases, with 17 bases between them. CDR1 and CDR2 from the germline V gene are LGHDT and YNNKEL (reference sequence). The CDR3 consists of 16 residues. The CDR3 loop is CASSLRPDALNSPLHF. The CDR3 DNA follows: TGTGCCAGCAGCCTCCGCCCGGACGCCCTGAATTCACCCCTCCACTTT.

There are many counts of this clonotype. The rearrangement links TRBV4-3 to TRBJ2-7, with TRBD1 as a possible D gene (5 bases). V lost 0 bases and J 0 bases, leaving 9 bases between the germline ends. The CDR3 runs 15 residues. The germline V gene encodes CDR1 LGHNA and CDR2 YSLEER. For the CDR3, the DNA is TGCGCCAGCAGCCAAGATTGGGGCGACTCCTACGAGCAGTACTTC. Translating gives CASSQDWGDSYEQYF.

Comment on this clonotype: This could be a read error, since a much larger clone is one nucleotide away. The CDR3 region has the DNA TGCGCCAGCAGCTTGGATGGGGGGGGAGATACCCAGTACTTC. This codes for CASSLDGGGDTQYF. The chain is built from TRBV5-1 and TRBJ2-5, with 7 nucleotides matching TRBD2. The germline V gene encodes CDR1 SGHRS and CDR2 YFSETQ. The CDR3 sequence is 14 residues long. After removal of 0 bases from V and 8 bases from J, the junction contained 7 bases not matched to a gene.

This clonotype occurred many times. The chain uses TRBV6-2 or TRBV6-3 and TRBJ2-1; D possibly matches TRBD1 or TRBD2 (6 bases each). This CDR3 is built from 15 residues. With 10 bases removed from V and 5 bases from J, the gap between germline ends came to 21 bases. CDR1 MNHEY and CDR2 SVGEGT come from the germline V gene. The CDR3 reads CATNGGTLRNNEQFF. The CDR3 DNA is TGTGCCACCAACGGGGGCACTCTCCGGAACAATGAGCAGTTCTTC.

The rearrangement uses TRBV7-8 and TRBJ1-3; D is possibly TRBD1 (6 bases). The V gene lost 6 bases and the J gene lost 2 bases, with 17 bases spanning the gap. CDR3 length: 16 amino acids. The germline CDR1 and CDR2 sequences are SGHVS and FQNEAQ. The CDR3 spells CASSLDRTLTGNTIYF. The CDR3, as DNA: TGTGCCAGCAGTTTGGACAGAACTTTAACTGGAAACACCATATATTTT.

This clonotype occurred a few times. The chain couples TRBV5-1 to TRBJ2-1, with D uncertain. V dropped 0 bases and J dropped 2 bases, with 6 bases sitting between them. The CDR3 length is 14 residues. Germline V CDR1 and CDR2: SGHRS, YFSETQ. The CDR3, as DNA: TGCGCCAGCAGCTTGGGCAGGACCTACAATGAGCAGTTCTTC. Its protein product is CASSLGRTYNEQFF.

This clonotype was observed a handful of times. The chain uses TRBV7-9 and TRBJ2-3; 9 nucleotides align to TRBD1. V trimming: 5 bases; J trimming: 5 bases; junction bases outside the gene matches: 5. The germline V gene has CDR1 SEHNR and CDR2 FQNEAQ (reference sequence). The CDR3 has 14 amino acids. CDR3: CASSRDRVGDTQYF. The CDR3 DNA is TGTGCCAGCAGCCGGGACAGGGTAGGAGATACGCAGTATTTT.

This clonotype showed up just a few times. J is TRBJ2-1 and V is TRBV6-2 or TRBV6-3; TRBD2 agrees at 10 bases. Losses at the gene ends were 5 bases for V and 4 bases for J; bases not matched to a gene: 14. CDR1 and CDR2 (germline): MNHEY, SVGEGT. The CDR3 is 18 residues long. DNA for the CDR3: TGTGCCAGCAGTACGCAACGGTCGGCTAGCGGGGGATACAATGAGCAGTTCTTC. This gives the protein CASSTQRSASGGYNEQFF.

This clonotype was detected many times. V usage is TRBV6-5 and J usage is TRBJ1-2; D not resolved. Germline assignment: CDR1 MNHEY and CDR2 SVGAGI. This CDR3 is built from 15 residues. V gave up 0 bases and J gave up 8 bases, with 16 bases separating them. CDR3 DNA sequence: TGTGCCAGCAGTTACTCGATGTCATGGTTCCGGGGCTACACCTTC. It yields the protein CASSYSMSWFRGYTF.

DNA for the CDR3: TGTGCCAGCAGGGGGACGGGACCCTCCTACGAGCAGTACTTC. Translated, it gives CASRGTGPSYEQYF. The V and J genes are TRBV7-9 and TRBJ2-7; D tentatively fits TRBD1 or TRBD2 (5 bases each). Trimming shortened V by 6 bases and J by 0 bases, and 12 bases separated the two germline ends. Germline V CDR1 and CDR2: SEHNR, FQNEAQ (reference sequence). This CDR3 contains 14 residues.

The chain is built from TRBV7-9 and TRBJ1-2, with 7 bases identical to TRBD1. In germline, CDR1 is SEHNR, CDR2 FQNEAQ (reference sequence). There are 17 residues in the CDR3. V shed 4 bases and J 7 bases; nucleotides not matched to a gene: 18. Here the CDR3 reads CASSSAQWRRGQGGYTF. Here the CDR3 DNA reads TGTGCCAGCAGCTCCGCTCAATGGCGAAGGGGGCAGGGTGGCTACACCTTC. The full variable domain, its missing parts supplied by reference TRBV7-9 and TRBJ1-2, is DTGVSQNPRHKITKRGQNVTFRCDPISEHNRLYWYRQTLGQGPEFLTYFQNEAQLEKSRLLSDRFSAERPKGSFSTLEIQRTEQGDSAMYLCASSSAQWRRGQGGYTFGSGTRLTVV.

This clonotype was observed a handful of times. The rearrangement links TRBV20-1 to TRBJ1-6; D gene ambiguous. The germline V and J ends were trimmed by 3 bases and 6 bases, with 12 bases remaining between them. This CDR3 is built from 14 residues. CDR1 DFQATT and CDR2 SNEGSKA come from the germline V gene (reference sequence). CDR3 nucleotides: TGCAGTGCTAGGACATCAAGCTTTAATTCACCCCTCCACTTT. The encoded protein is CSARTSSFNSPLHF.

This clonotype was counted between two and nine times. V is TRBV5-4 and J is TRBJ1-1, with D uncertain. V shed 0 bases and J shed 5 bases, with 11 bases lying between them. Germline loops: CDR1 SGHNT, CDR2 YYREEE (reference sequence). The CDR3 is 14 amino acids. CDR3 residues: CASSLVGYRTEAFF. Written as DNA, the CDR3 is TGTGCCAGCAGCTTGGTAGGGTACCGGACTGAAGCTTTCTTT.

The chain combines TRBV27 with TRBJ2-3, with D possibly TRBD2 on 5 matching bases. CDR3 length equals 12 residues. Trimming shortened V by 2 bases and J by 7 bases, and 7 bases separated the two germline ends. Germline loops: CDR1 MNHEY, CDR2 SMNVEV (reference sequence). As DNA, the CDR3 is TGTGCCAGCAGTTTAGGGAGTCATACGCAGTATTTT. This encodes CASSLGSHTQYF.

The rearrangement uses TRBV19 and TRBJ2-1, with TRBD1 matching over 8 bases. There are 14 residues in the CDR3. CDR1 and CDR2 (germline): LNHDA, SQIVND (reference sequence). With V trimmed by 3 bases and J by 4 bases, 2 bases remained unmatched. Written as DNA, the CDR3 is TGTGCCAGTAGTATGGGGGACAGGTACAATGAGCAGTTCTTC. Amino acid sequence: CASSMGDRYNEQFF.

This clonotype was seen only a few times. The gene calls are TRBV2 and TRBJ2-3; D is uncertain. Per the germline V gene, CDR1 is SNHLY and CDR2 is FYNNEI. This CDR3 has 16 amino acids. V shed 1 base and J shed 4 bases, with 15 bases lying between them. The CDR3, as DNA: TGTGCCAGCAGTGAAGAAAGTGATAAGTCCCCAGATACGCAGTATTTT. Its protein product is CASSEESDKSPDTQYF. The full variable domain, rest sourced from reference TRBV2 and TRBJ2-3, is EPEVTQTPSHQVTQMGQEVILRCVPISNHLYFYWYRQILGQKVEFLVSFYNNEISEKSEIFDDQFSVERPDGSNFTLKIRSTKLEDSAMYFCASSEESDKSPDTQYFGPGTRLTVL.

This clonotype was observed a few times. CDR3 protein: CASSTLQRIAKNIQYF. DNA for the CDR3: TGTGCCAGCAGCACCTTACAACGAATAGCCAAAAACATTCAGTACTTC. The rearrangement links TRBV7-8 to TRBJ2-4; D not certain. This CDR3 contains 16 residues. Germline V lookup: CDR1 SGHVS, CDR2 FQNEAQ. Trimming removed 5 bases at V and 0 bases at J, with 14 bases between. Looking up the rest from reference TRBV7-8 and TRBJ2-4 gives the full variable domain: GAGVSQSPRYKVAKRGQDVALRCDPISGHVSLFWYQQALGQGPEFLTYFQNEAQLDKSGLPSDRFFAERPEGSVSTLKIQRTQQEDSAVYLCASSTLQRIAKNIQYFGAGTRLSVL.

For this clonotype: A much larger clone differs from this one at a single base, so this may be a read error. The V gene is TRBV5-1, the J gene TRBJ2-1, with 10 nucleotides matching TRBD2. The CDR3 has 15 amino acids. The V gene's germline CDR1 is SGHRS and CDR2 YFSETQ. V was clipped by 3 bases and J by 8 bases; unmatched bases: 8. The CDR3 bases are TGCGCCAGCAGCTCGACTAGCGGGCGGCCGCATGAGCAGTTCTTC. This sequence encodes CASSSTSGRPHEQFF. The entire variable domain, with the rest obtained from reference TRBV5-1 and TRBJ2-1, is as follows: KAGVTQTPRYLIKTRGQQVTLSCSPISGHRSVSWYQQTPGQGLQFLFEYFSETQRNKGNFPGRFSGRQFSNSRSEMNVSTLELGDSALYLCASSSTSGRPHEQFFGPGTRLTVL.

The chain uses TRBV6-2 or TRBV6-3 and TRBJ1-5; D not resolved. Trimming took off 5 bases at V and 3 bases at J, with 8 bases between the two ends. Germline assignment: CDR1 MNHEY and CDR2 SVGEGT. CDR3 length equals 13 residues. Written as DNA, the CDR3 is TGTGCCAGCAGTCAGTGGGTCAATCAGCCCCAGCATTTT. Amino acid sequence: CASSQWVNQPQHF.

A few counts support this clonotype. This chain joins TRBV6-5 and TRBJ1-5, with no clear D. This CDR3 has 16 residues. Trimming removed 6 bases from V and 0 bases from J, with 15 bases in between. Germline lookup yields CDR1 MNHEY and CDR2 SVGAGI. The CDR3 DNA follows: TGTGCCAGCAGCCACACGTCGGTGTATAGCAATCAGCCCCAGCATTTT. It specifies CASSHTSVYSNQPQHF.

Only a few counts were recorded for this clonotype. The DNA for the CDR3 is TGCGCCAGCAGCCAAGTAACGGCAGGGACTGAAGCTTTCTTT. This gives the protein CASSQVTAGTEAFF. The genes are TRBV4-1 and TRBJ1-1; tentatively, D is TRBD1 (5 bases). V gave up 1 base and J gave up 5 bases, with 11 bases separating them. This CDR3 has 14 residues. The germline V gene has CDR1 MGHRA and CDR2 YSYEKL.

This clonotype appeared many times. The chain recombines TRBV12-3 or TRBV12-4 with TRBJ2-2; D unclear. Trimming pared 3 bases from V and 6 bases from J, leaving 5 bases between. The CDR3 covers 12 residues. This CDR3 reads CASSFSSGELFF. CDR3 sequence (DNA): TGTGCCAGCAGTTTCTCTTCCGGGGAGCTGTTTTTT.

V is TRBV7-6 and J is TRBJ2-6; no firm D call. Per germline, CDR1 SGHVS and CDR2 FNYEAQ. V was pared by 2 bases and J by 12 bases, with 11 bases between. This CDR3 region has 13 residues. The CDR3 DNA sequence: TGTGCCAGCAGCTTATATTGGTCCCCCGTCCTGACTTTC. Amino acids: CASSLYWSPVLTF. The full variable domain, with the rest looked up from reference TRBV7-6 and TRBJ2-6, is GAGVSQSPRYKVTKRGQDVALRCDPISGHVSLYWYRQALGQGPEFLTYFNYEAQQDKSGLPNDRFSAERPEGSISTLTIQRTEQRDSAMYRCASSLYWSPVLTFGAGSRLTVL.

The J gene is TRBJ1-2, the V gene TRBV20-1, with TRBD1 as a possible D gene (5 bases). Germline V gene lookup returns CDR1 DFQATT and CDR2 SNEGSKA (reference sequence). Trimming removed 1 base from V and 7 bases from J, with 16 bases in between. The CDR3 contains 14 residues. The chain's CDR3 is CSARARGQGGGYTF. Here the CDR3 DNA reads TGCAGTGCTAGAGCGAGGGGCCAGGGTGGTGGCTACACCTTC.

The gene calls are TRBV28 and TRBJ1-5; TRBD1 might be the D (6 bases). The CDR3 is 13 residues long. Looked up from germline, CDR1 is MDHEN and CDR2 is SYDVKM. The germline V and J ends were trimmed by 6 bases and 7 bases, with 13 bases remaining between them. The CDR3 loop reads CASSQQGTQPQHF. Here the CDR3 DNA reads TGTGCCAGCAGCCAACAGGGAACGCAGCCCCAGCATTTT.